The entry below gives a single T cell receptor beta chain sequence along with its context. Its specificity is unknown. The V end lost 3 bases, the J end lost 1 base, and 9 bases lay between the germline ends. Looked up from germline, CDR1 is MDHEN and CDR2 is SYDVKM. There are 14 residues in the CDR3. This record belongs to a study of chemoradiotherapy in HPV16-positive cancers. Study at large: Functional T-cell assays on a couple of HPV16-positive patients' cells defined candidate HPV-specific clones and common TCR motifs.

Whole-study findings and limits: Non-HPV-specific T cells did not expand in tumors during treatment, whereas candidate HPV-specific clones and E7-related motifs did.

Data came from immunoSEQ multiplex PCR; TCRdb stores just in-frame clones and leaves some out. In the table there are under 35,000 clones, about 91% of which are singletons. Source: blood, taken from a patient who underwent chemoradiotherapy. The clonotype was recovered from a human donor with HPV-associated anogenital cancer. The chain joins TRBV28 to TRBJ1-1; D not resolved. Here the CDR3 DNA reads TGTGCCAGCAGTTTTGTTCGGGGGAACACTGAAGCTTTCTTT. It yields the protein CASSFVRGNTEAFF.